Shown below are 27 T cell receptor beta chains from a single sample sequenced in a study of T cell repertoires in cytomegalovirus infection (dated by TCRdb to between 2019 and 2020). The antigens these receptors bind are not known. Data came from an Illumina HiSeq 1500. The public sequencing data were trimmed at Q25 with fastp and processed into clonotypes with MiXCR by TCRdb, which kept only in-frame beta chains. Each CDR3 protein appears once, grouped with its most common genes and DNA. Counted in this sample were 640,000 or so distinct CDR3 sequences; approximately 33% of them appeared once. Together, the top ten hold 18% of the sample. Explained via the paper, the treatment or condition label denotes: in vitro stimulation with specific CMV peptide epitopes to enrich CMV-specific T cells. The sample in question was cultured PBMCs, obtained from culture after CMV antigen stimulation. The source of these receptors is a human donor in good health (CMV status not recorded). Some clones in this sample may be carry-over from other donors' samples.

This clonotype is a singleton in its sample. This sequence joins TRBV24-1 and TRBJ2-3, with a possible D match to TRBD2 (5 bases). Germline CDR1 is KGHDR and CDR2 is SFDVKD. CDR3 length: 14 residues. Trimming shortened V by 2 bases and J by 6 bases, and 11 bases separated the two germline ends. CDR3 amino acids: CATSDSRGLDTQYF. The CDR3 nucleotides are TGTGCCACCAGTGATTCACGCGGGTTGGATACGCAGTATTTT.

The chain employs TRBV28 and TRBJ2-7; the D gene could be TRBD1 or TRBD2 (6 bases each). The CDR3 has 14 residues. Between the trimmed V and J ends, which lost 2 bases and 6 bases, there was a span of 14 bases. Per germline, CDR1 MDHEN and CDR2 SYDVKM. The CDR3 region is CASSLPGARGEQYF. CDR3 nucleotides: TGTGCCAGCAGTTTACCGGGGGCGCGGGGCGAGCAGTACTTC.

A few counts support this clonotype. CDR3 protein: CSATTTTFTWLAGRTQYF. CDR3 nucleotides: TGCAGTGCTACCACGACTACGTTTACTTGGCTAGCGGGGAGGACCCAGTACTTC. The chain has TRBV20-1 and TRBJ2-5; 9 bases agree with TRBD2. V was pared by 4 bases and J by 7 bases, with 22 bases of the junction left unmatched. The CDR3 runs 18 residues. Germline loops: CDR1 DFQATT, CDR2 SNEGSKA (reference sequence).

The chain has TRBV5-6 and TRBJ2-7; D gene uncertain. The V gene lost 2 bases and the J gene lost 2 bases, with 11 bases spanning the gap. The length of the CDR3 is 14 residues. From germline, CDR1 is SGHDT and CDR2 YYEEEE. CDR3 in amino acids: CASSLSPTTYEQYF. CDR3 nucleotides: TGTGCCAGCAGCTTATCACCCACCACCTACGAGCAGTACTTC.

V gene TRBV20-1 combines with J gene TRBJ2-7, with D possibly matching TRBD2 (6 bases). The V end was cut by 4 bases, the J end by 3 bases, with 10 bases between. Germline CDR1 reads DFQATT; CDR2 reads SNEGSKA (reference sequence). The CDR3 is made up of 12 amino acids. CDR3 sequence (DNA): TGCAGTGCTATCCCCGGGAGCTACGAGCAGTACTTC. It specifies CSAIPGSYEQYF.

The sample holds a few counts of this clonotype. The chain joins TRBV30 to TRBJ2-3; D uncertain. V was clipped by 8 bases and J by 5 bases, with 17 bases between them. This CDR3 region has 13 residues. Looked up from germline, CDR1 is GTSNPN and CDR2 is SVGIG (reference sequence). In DNA form, the CDR3 reads TGTGCCACCGCGGCTGGGCTTCGAGATACGCAGTATTTT. This encodes CATAAGLRDTQYF.

This clonotype was counted only a few times. The J gene is TRBJ2-1, the V gene TRBV6-5; 9 bases fit TRBD2. This CDR3 region has 18 residues. The V gene's germline CDR1 is MNHEY and CDR2 SVGAGI. V shed 5 bases, J shed 4 bases, and the junction held 15 bases outside the gene matches. Here the CDR3 DNA reads TGTGCCAGCAGTCGCCCCCCGATCGGGCGGGAGGGATACAATGAGCAGTTCTTC. It specifies CASSRPPIGREGYNEQFF.

The V and J genes are TRBV25-1 and TRBJ1-6, with a possible D match to TRBD1 (5 bases). Germline loops: CDR1 MGHDK, CDR2 SYGVNS. This CDR3 comprises 16 residues. V was clipped by 1 base and J by 9 bases, with 16 bases between them. The CDR3 coding sequence is TGTGCCAGCAGTGAATTGGGCGGGACCGGGGGTTCACCCCTCCACTTT. Translated: CASSELGGTGGSPLHF.

Only a few counts were recorded for this clonotype. The chain recombines TRBV6-1 with TRBJ1-4; D remains ambiguous. Trimming removed 9 bases at V and 4 bases at J, with 15 bases between. There are 14 residues in the CDR3. Germline CDR1 MNHNS, CDR2 SASEGT. CDR3 DNA sequence: TGTGCCAGTCGGGCATCACTGAATAATGAAAAACTGTTTTTT. This sequence encodes CASRASLNNEKLFF.

The rearrangement joins TRBV2 to TRBJ2-2, with 8 positions matching TRBD1. This CDR3 contains 15 residues. From germline, CDR1 is SNHLY and CDR2 FYNNEI. V gave up 8 bases and J gave up 6 bases; unmatched junction bases: 11. The CDR3 protein is CASGGRDRFSGELFF. The CDR3 DNA reads as TGTGCCAGCGGAGGCAGGGACAGGTTTTCCGGGGAGCTGTTTTTT.

The rearrangement links TRBV2 to TRBJ2-4; 7 nucleotides match TRBD1. CDR3 length: 14 residues. Trimming cost V 6 bases and J 1 base; bases outside gene matches: 3. Germline CDR1 is SNHLY and CDR2 is FYNNEI. CDR3 sequence reads: CASRTGKAKNIQYF. CDR3 nucleotides: TGTGCCAGCAGGACAGGGAAGGCCAAAAACATTCAGTACTTC.

This clonotype is a singleton in its sample. This rearrangement joins TRBV5-1 to TRBJ2-1, with 10 bases that match TRBD2. Germline loops: CDR1 SGHRS, CDR2 YFSETQ. V was pared by 4 bases and J by 8 bases, with 9 bases of the junction left unmatched. CDR3 length equals 15 residues. The CDR3 DNA is TGCGCCAGCAGCCCAGGGGCTAGCGGGAGTGATGAGCAGTTCTTC. Amino acid sequence: CASSPGASGSDEQFF.

The rearrangement links TRBV7-6 to TRBJ2-1; 8 bases map to TRBD2. Trimming took 1 base from V and 9 from J; bases not matched to a gene: 8. This CDR3 is built from 15 residues. The germline CDR1 and CDR2 sequences are SGHVS and FNYEAQ. CDR3 nucleotide sequence: TGTGCCAGCAGCTTAGGCAGTAGCGGGAAGGGTGAGCAGTTCTTC. Encoded protein: CASSLGSSGKGEQFF.

The chain recombines TRBV18 with TRBJ2-3, with D hard to call. CDR1 KGHSH and CDR2 LQKENI come from the germline V gene. V was cut by 3 bases and J by 1 base, with 11 bases left in between. CDR3 length equals 15 residues. The CDR3 reads CASSPKAGRTDTQYF. The CDR3 DNA is TGTGCCAGCTCACCTAAAGCCGGACGCACAGATACGCAGTATTTT.

In its sample, this clonotype was seen a few times. The chain combines TRBV19 with TRBJ1-4; D not resolved. The V gene's germline CDR1 is LNHDA and CDR2 SQIVND (reference sequence). The CDR3 is 14 residues long. The V gene lost 6 bases and the J gene lost 3 bases, with 11 bases spanning the gap. As DNA, the CDR3 is TGTGCCAGTAGCATTGGAGTGCCTAATGAAAAACTGTTTTTT. Translated, it gives CASSIGVPNEKLFF. Combining the CDR3 with reference TRBV19 and TRBJ1-4 gives the whole variable domain DGGITQSPKYLFRKEGQNVTLSCEQNLNHDAMYWYRQDPGQGLRLIYYSQIVNDFQKGDIAEGYSVSREKKESFPLTVTSAQKNPTAFYLCASSIGVPNEKLFFGSGTQLSVL.

In this sample, this clonotype turned up a few times. V gene TRBV11-2 combines with J gene TRBJ2-3, with 8 nucleotides matching TRBD2. The germline V gene has CDR1 SGHAT and CDR2 FQNNGV. This CDR3 comprises 19 residues. The V and J ends lost 4 bases and 2 bases, in that order; junction bases with no gene match: 17. The CDR3 DNA sequence: TGTGCCAGCAGCTCCTTTGACGTGGCGAGCGGGGGTCACACAGATACGCAGTATTTT. Protein: CASSSFDVASGGHTDTQYF. The full variable domain, rest sourced from reference TRBV11-2 and TRBJ2-3, is EAGVAQSPRYKIIEKRQSVAFWCNPISGHATLYWYQQILGQGPKLLIQFQNNGVVDDSQLPKDRFSAERLKGVDSTLKIQPAKLEDSAVYLCASSSFDVASGGHTDTQYFGPGTRLTVL.

The chain links TRBV7-2 to TRBJ1-5; TRBD1 aligns across 9 bases. In germline, CDR1 is SGHTA, CDR2 FQGNSA. CDR3 length: 15 amino acids. Trimming took 5 bases from V and 8 from J; bases not matched to a gene: 10. The CDR3 sequence is CASSPSGTGMEPQHF. The CDR3 DNA follows: TGTGCCAGCAGCCCTTCGGGGACAGGGATGGAGCCCCAGCATTTT.

This chain links TRBV12-3 or TRBV12-4 with TRBJ1-6; D gene uncertain. V gave up 7 bases and J gave up 7 bases, with 11 bases separating them. The CDR3 length is 13 residues. CDR3: CASIPSGNSPLHF. The CDR3 nucleotides are TGTGCCAGCATTCCCTCGGGGAATTCACCCCTCCACTTT.

At least ten counts were recorded for this clonotype. The chain carries TRBV12-3 or TRBV12-4 and TRBJ2-6; no reliable D call. V shed 6 bases and J shed 1 base, with 4 bases lying between them. This CDR3 is 13 amino acids long. The CDR3 bases are TGTGCCAGCAGCTTATCTGGGGCCAACGTCCTGACTTTC. Protein sequence: CASSLSGANVLTF.

In the case of this clonotype: This may come from a read error, since a much larger clone is one base off. It is likely a read error, because the conserved phenylalanine at the end of the CDR3 is missing. This chain links TRBV7-8 with TRBJ1-6; perhaps TRBD1 as D (5 bases). The CDR3 consists of 17 residues. Per germline, CDR1 SGHVS and CDR2 FQNEAQ. Trimming cost V 3 bases and J 7 bases, with 19 bases left between them. The CDR3: CASSFRPRVLGNSPLHL. CDR3 coding DNA: TGTGCCAGCAGCTTTCGACCCAGGGTTTTGGGCAATTCACCCCTCCACTTA.

This clonotype was seen repeatedly, ten times or more. The CDR3 is CASSLLIPGGHETQYF. The CDR3 DNA follows: TGTGCCAGCAGCTTACTGATCCCAGGGGGGCACGAGACCCAGTACTTC. The chain links TRBV7-8 to TRBJ2-5, with a tentative D call TRBD1 (7 bases). The V gene's germline CDR1 is SGHVS and CDR2 FQNEAQ. The V gene lost 2 bases and the J gene lost 5 bases, with 18 bases spanning the gap. The CDR3 is 16 amino acids.

V gene TRBV2 combines with J gene TRBJ1-2; D is ambiguous. Trimming removed 6 bases at V and 4 bases at J, with 15 bases between. Germline V gives CDR1 SNHLY, CDR2 FYNNEI. The CDR3 is made up of 14 amino acids. The CDR3 DNA follows: TGTGCCAGCAGCCGTTCCCAGGCAGGCTATGGCTACACCTTC. Amino acid sequence: CASSRSQAGYGYTF.

The J gene is TRBJ2-3, the V gene TRBV12-3 or TRBV12-4; 13 nucleotides match TRBD2. V gave up 6 bases and J gave up 7 bases; unmatched junction bases: 4. The length of the CDR3 is 14 residues. This CDR3 reads CASSRTSGGHTQYF. The CDR3 bases are TGTGCCAGCAGCCGGACTAGCGGGGGTCATACGCAGTATTTT.

In its sample, this clonotype was seen a few times. The V gene is TRBV7-9, the J gene TRBJ2-3, with TRBD2 as a possible D gene (7 bases). From germline, CDR1 is SEHNR and CDR2 FQNEAQ (reference sequence). The CDR3 is made up of 19 amino acids. V lost 5 bases and J lost 2, with 26 bases in between. For the CDR3, the DNA is TGTGCCAGCAGCCCCCCGGTATTGACGGCGGGGGCGGACACAGATACGCAGTATTTT. As protein: CASSPPVLTAGADTDTQYF.

This clonotype was seen more than once but under ten times. V is TRBV5-5 and J is TRBJ1-4; D is uncertain. Germline V CDR1 and CDR2: SGHKS, YYEKEE (reference sequence). V lost 4 bases and J lost 4, with 14 bases in between. This CDR3 has 15 amino acids. CDR3 loop: CASSLPRPSNEKLFF. As DNA, the CDR3 is TGTGCCAGCAGCCTGCCCAGGCCAAGTAATGAAAAACTGTTTTTT.

This clonotype was detected ten times or more. The chain couples TRBV7-2 to TRBJ2-5, with 8 bases lining up with TRBD2. From germline, CDR1 is SGHTA and CDR2 FQGNSA. V was pared by 8 bases and J by 5 bases, with 13 bases of the junction left unmatched. The CDR3 has 15 residues. CDR3 nucleotides: TGTGCCAGCGGGAGAGGGATACGGGGGGGCGAGACCCAGTACTTC. Its protein is CASGRGIRGGETQYF.

J is TRBJ2-7 and V is TRBV28; D ambiguous. Germline assignment: CDR1 MDHEN and CDR2 SYDVKM. V was pared by 5 bases and J by 4 bases, with 9 bases between. CDR3 length equals 12 residues. The CDR3 DNA reads TGTGCCAGCAGTACCGACCGGTACGAGCAGTACTTC. Its protein product is CASSTDRYEQYF.